This T cell receptor beta chain was sequenced for a study of identical twins. TCRdb called the 5' RACE reads again in MiXCR, with one record for every CDR3 protein. The data hold hundreds of thousands of distinct CDR3 sequences, with around 24% observed a single time. The CDR3 is 14 amino acids. The trim removed 7 bases at V and 10 bases at J, leaving 11 bases unmatched. Germline-derived CDR1 and CDR2 are MNHNS and SASEGT. Another study also made use of these data, one on T cells expressing NK-cell markers. As reported in that work: HCMV seropositivity characterized most of the eight sequenced donors, and seronegativity one. NKG2C+ dominant clonotype frequencies in roughly six donors were roughly 1.0-7.5% of CD8+ T cells.

This clonotype originated in a woman aged 18 to 35 in good health. The sequenced material came from CD4+ T cells sorted from blood. V usage is TRBV6-1 and J usage is TRBJ2-1; 9 bases line up with TRBD2. CDR3 sequence: CASTKGSSGIEQFF. The CDR3 coding sequence is TGTGCCAGCACCAAGGGGTCTAGCGGGATAGAGCAGTTCTTC.